Below, one T cell receptor beta chain is given with its context. The antigen it recognizes is unknown. No much larger clonotype is one base removed from it; base qualities were not supplied. This sample is drawn from a study of T cell changes during pregnancy in multiple sclerosis (dated by TCRdb to about 2019). In the study overall: The study looked at changes in the T cell repertoire across pregnancy in women with multiple sclerosis.

The receptor library was made with the immunoSEQ multiplex PCR assay. TCRdb's version of the immuneACCESS table is confined to in-frame rearrangements and falls short of the full clone set. An unresolved V gene accounts for under half of the shortfall where checked; the remainder is of unknown origin. The sample table lists approximately 100,000 clones, 85% to 95% of them with a count of one. The top ten hold about 4.5% of the sample. Including the terminal cysteine and phenylalanine, the CDR3 comprises 15 residues. The DNA shown is the 45-base CDR3, in frame from base 1. V and J are trimmed by 2 bases and 6 bases, and the gene matches miss 8 bases of the junction. The germline V gene provides CDR1 LGHNA and CDR2 YNFKEQ.

This receptor was obtained from a female donor with multiple sclerosis, enrolled in a pregnancy study. The receptor chain draws on TRBV4-2 and TRBJ2-7, and TRBD2 aligns with 9 junction nucleotides. The sample consisted of peripheral blood, taken in the first trimester of pregnancy. The CDR3 amino acid sequence is: CASSQPTAGGPEQYF. The base sequence is TGTGCCAGCAGCCAACCCACAGCGGGGGGTCCCGAGCAGTACTTC.